A single sample gave rise to the 14 T cell receptor beta chains below, sequenced in a study of fetal regulatory T cell absence and autoimmunity. Clones were sequenced by immunoSEQ multiplex PCR, and TCRdb holds only the in-frame ones, with some missing. The data contain around 100,000 clones, less than 80% of them singletons. Sequencing was carried out using pancreas tissue. Source of these receptors: a male donor with IPEX syndrome.

The V call is TRBV9, the J call TRBJ2-7, with TRBD2 matching over 12 bases. The trim removed 3 bases at V and 4 bases at J, leaving 5 bases unmatched. Germline V lookup: CDR1 SGDLS, CDR2 YYNGEE. There are 15 residues in the CDR3. The CDR3 nucleotides are TGTGCCAGCAGCGGATCGACTAGCGGGAGATACGAGCAGTACTTC. Its protein is CASSGSTSGRYEQYF.

The chain is built from TRBV5-4 and TRBJ2-3; TRBD2 matches at 12 bases. The germline CDR1 and CDR2 sequences are SGHNT and YYREEE (reference sequence). Unmatched junction bases numbered 13, after V lost 0 bases and J lost 2 bases. The CDR3 sequence is 20 residues long. The CDR3 DNA reads as TGTGCCAGCAGCTTGGTACGGCTAGCGGGGGGGGCAGGCTTCACAGATACGCAGTATTTT. This sequence encodes CASSLVRLAGGAGFTDTQYF.

The rearrangement links TRBV5-1 to TRBJ1-6; 10 bases line up with TRBD1. J gave up 8 bases and V 3 bases, and 20 bases lay outside the gene matches. The CDR3 has 20 amino acids. In germline, CDR1 is SGHRS, CDR2 YFSETQ. The CDR3 sequence: CASSSGTGESKGEIYSPLHF. CDR3 DNA: TGCGCCAGCAGCTCCGGGACAGGGGAGTCCAAGGGAGAGATTTATTCACCCCTCCACTTT.

V is TRBV19 and J is TRBJ2-7, with a weak D call TRBD1 (6 bases). The CDR3 is 14 amino acids. Deletions cut 1 base from V and 4 bases from J, with 11 bases between. Germline V gene data show CDR1 as LNHDA and CDR2 as SQIVND (reference sequence). CDR3 residues: CASSIGARGYEQYF. The CDR3 DNA sequence: TGTGCCAGTAGTATAGGCGCCAGGGGATACGAGCAGTACTTC. Variable domain in full (rest from reference TRBV19 and TRBJ2-7): DGGITQSPKYLFRKEGQNVTLSCEQNLNHDAMYWYRQDPGQGLRLIYYSQIVNDFQKGDIAEGYSVSREKKESFPLTVTSAQKNPTAFYLCASSIGARGYEQYFGPGTRLTVT.

The genes are TRBV7-6 and TRBJ1-1, with 7 positions matching TRBD1. Trimming took 0 bases from V and 5 from J; bases not matched to a gene: 3. Germline V gene data show CDR1 as SGHVS and CDR2 as FNYEAQ. The CDR3 contains 14 residues. CDR3 amino acids: CASSLAGRGTEAFF. CDR3 nucleotides: TGTGCCAGCAGCTTAGCAGGCAGGGGGACTGAAGCTTTCTTT.

This clone has a handful of counts. The chain has TRBV10-3 and TRBJ2-1; 8 nucleotides align to TRBD1. The length of the CDR3 is 13 residues. The germline gives CDR1 ENHRY, CDR2 SYGVKD. J gave up 15 bases and V 2 bases, and 9 bases lay outside the gene matches. The CDR3 region is CAISEPNSGQGFF. The CDR3 nucleotides are TGTGCCATCAGTGAGCCGAACTCCGGACAGGGGTTCTTC.

The V call is TRBV10-3, the J call TRBJ2-7, with D perhaps TRBD1 (6 bases). The CDR3 has 11 amino acids. Germline V gene data show CDR1 as ENHRY and CDR2 as SYGVKD. V gave up 0 bases and J gave up 9 bases, with 6 bases separating them. The DNA of the CDR3 is TGTGCCATCAGTGAGTCGACAGGGCAGTACTTC. This gives the protein CAISESTGQYF.

The CDR3, as DNA: TGTGCCAGCAGTGTGGGACCTACGAACACCGGGGAGCTGTTTTTT. Its translation: CASSVGPTNTGELFF. V usage is TRBV6-1 and J usage is TRBJ2-2, with D perhaps given as TRBD1 or TRBD2 (5 bases each). V dropped 4 bases and J dropped 0 bases, with 9 bases sitting between them. This CDR3 comprises 15 residues. Germline loops: CDR1 MNHNS, CDR2 SASEGT.

This chain links TRBV4-1 with TRBJ2-6; D not resolved. The CDR3 is 16 residues long. Germline loops: CDR1 MGHRA, CDR2 YSYEKL. Trimming pared 1 base from V and 4 bases from J, leaving 11 bases between. The CDR3 region has the DNA TGCGCCAGCAGCCAAGTCTGGGAAGTGGGGGCCAACGTCCTGACTTTC. Its translation: CASSQVWEVGANVLTF.

The J gene is TRBJ2-7, the V gene TRBV18, with D possibly matching TRBD2 (5 bases). This CDR3 has 15 residues. CDR1 is KGHSH and CDR2 is LQKENI in the germline V gene. Trimming took 3 bases from V and 2 from J, leaving 14 bases between them. The CDR3 protein is CASSPPRGGTYEQYF. The CDR3 DNA follows: TGTGCCAGCTCACCGCCTCGGGGTGGGACCTACGAGCAGTACTTC.

J is TRBJ2-3 and V is TRBV27; D assignment may be TRBD1 or TRBD2 (5 bases each). The V end was cut by 3 bases, the J end by 3 bases, with 13 bases between. The germline gives CDR1 MNHEY, CDR2 SMNVEV (reference sequence). CDR3 length: 15 residues. The chain's CDR3 is CASSFSGRGTDTQYF. The CDR3 bases are TGTGCCAGCAGTTTCTCGGGGCGAGGAACAGATACGCAGTATTTT.

V usage is TRBV4-1 and J usage is TRBJ2-7; D remains unclear. The CDR3 contains 13 residues. Germline V gene lookup returns CDR1 MGHRA and CDR2 YSYEKL. The V end lost 3 bases, the J end lost 3 bases, and 9 bases lay between the germline ends. This CDR3 is CASSHRLNYEQYF. In nucleotides, the CDR3 is TGCGCCAGCAGCCATCGGCTCAACTACGAGCAGTACTTC.

This chain uses TRBV5-4 with TRBJ2-1; D gene ambiguous. There are 13 residues in the CDR3. Germline V gene sequence: CDR1 SGHNT, CDR2 YYREEE (reference sequence). V was pared by 4 bases and J by 6 bases, with 11 bases between. The CDR3 loop reads CASSLWLGNEQFF. CDR3 nucleotides: TGTGCCAGCAGCCTCTGGTTAGGCAATGAGCAGTTCTTC.

The rearrangement uses TRBV5-6 and TRBJ2-7; 7 bases line up with TRBD1. The CDR3 totals 14 residues. Trimming removed 1 base from V and 0 bases from J; junction bases left unmatched: 1. Germline CDR1 is SGHDT and CDR2 is YYEEEE. CDR3 sequence: CASSLPGGSYEQYF. Here the CDR3 DNA reads TGTGCCAGCAGCTTGCCAGGGGGCTCCTACGAGCAGTACTTC.